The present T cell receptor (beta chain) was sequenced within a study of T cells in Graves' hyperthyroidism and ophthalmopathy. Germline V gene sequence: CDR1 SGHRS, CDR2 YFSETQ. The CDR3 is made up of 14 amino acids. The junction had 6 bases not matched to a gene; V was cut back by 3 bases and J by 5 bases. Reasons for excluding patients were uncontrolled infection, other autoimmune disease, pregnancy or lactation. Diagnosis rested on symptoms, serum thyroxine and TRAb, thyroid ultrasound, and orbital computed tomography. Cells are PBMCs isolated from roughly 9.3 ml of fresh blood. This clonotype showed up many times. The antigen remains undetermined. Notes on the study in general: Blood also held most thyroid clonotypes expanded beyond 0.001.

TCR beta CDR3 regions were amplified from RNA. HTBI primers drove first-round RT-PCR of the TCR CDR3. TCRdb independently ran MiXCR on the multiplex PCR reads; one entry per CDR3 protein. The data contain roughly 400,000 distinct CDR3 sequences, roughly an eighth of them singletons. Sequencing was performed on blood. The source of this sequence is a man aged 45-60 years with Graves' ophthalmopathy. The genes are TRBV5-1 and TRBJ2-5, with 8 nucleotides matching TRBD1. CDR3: CASSSDRGGETQYF. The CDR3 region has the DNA TGCGCCAGCAGCTCCGACAGGGGAGGTGAGACCCAGTACTTC.